The 32 T cell receptor beta chains below were found in one sample sequenced in a study of molecular identifiers for immune sequencing clone quantification. Via MiXCR, TCRdb re-called the PCR reads, giving one row per CDR3 protein. The sample records hundreds of thousands of distinct CDR3 sequences, 15% to 20% being singletons. Material for sequencing was naive CD8+ T cells from blood, with Jurkat cell RNA spiked in. Regarding subset: FACS-sorted CD8+CD4-CCR7+CD45RA+ naive T cells. These receptors came from a human donor in good health. Some libraries in this study had Jurkat cell RNA spiked in.

This clonotype was found many times. The chain joins TRBV20-1 to TRBJ1-5, with TRBD1 as a possible D gene (6 bases). V was trimmed by 6 bases and J by 0 bases, leaving 15 bases between them. The CDR3 contains 15 residues. Germline V CDR1 and CDR2: DFQATT, SNEGSKA (reference sequence). The CDR3 bases are TGCAGTGCCGGTGGACAGCCTGATAGCAATCAGCCCCAGCATTTT. Translating it yields CSAGGQPDSNQPQHF.

The chain employs TRBV27 and TRBJ2-1; TRBD2 matches 9 bases. V shed 2 bases and J 2 bases; nucleotides not matched to a gene: 7. Germline values: CDR1 MNHEY, CDR2 SMNVEV (reference sequence). This CDR3 contains 17 residues. The CDR3 reads CASSLAGGPGPYNEQFF. CDR3 coding DNA: TGTGCCAGCAGTTTAGCGGGGGGGCCGGGCCCCTACAATGAGCAGTTCTTC.

On this clonotype itself: One base away lies a much larger clone, so this may be a sequencing read error. The rearrangement uses TRBV4-3 and TRBJ2-1, with D hard to call. V lost 8 bases, J lost 7 bases, and 12 bases lay in between. Germline assignment: CDR1 LGHNA and CDR2 YSLEER. CDR3 size: 12 residues. CDR3: CASRNYGNEQFF. The DNA of the CDR3 is TGCGCCAGCCGGAACTACGGGAATGAGCAGTTCTTC.

This clonotype occurred many times. The gene calls are TRBV3-1 and TRBJ1-6; 8 bases align to TRBD1. Germline V gene lookup returns CDR1 LGHDT and CDR2 YNNKEL (reference sequence). The junction had 11 bases not matched to a gene; V was cut back by 3 bases and J by 7 bases. The CDR3 has 17 amino acids. The CDR3 nucleotides read TGTGCCAGCAGCCAGGAGATTGGGCAGGGGGCAAATTCACCCCTCCACTTT. As protein: CASSQEIGQGANSPLHF.

At least ten counts were recorded for this clonotype. V gene TRBV6-4 combines with J gene TRBJ2-1; 11 nucleotides align to TRBD2. The CDR3 has 16 amino acids. The V gene end was trimmed by 3 bases and the J gene end by 2 bases; junction bases not matched to a gene: 3. Germline V gene sequence: CDR1 MRHNA, CDR2 SNTAGT. CDR3: CASSDSGLAAYNEQFF. The CDR3 DNA is TGTGCCAGCAGTGATTCGGGACTAGCGGCCTACAATGAGCAGTTCTTC.

This clonotype appeared many times. The chain uses TRBV7-6 and TRBJ1-1; 7 bases are shared with TRBD1. CDR1 is SGHVS and CDR2 is FNYEAQ in the germline V gene. The CDR3 has 13 amino acids. The junction had 3 bases not matched to a gene; V was cut back by 4 bases and J by 4 bases. The CDR3 region is CASSSKGATEAFF. CDR3 sequence (DNA): TGTGCCAGCAGCTCCAAGGGGGCCACTGAAGCTTTCTTT. Using reference TRBV7-6 and TRBJ1-1 for the parts outside the CDR3, the full variable domain is GAGVSQSPRYKVTKRGQDVALRCDPISGHVSLYWYRQALGQGPEFLTYFNYEAQQDKSGLPNDRFSAERPEGSISTLTIQRTEQRDSAMYRCASSSKGATEAFFGQGTRLTVV.

This clonotype was recorded at least ten times. V gene TRBV4-3 combines with J gene TRBJ2-7; D might be TRBD1 (5 bases). Between the trimmed V and J ends, which lost 0 bases and 2 bases, there was a span of 14 bases. Germline CDR1 and CDR2: LGHNA and YSLEER. The CDR3 loop spans 16 amino acids. The CDR3, as DNA: TGCGCCAGCAGCCAAGAGGTTCAGGGCGGCACCTACGAGCAGTACTTC. Translation gives CASSQEVQGGTYEQYF.

The V call is TRBV7-9, the J call TRBJ2-1; D is possibly TRBD1 or TRBD2 (5 bases each). The CDR3 covers 18 residues. V was cut by 1 base and J by 4 bases, with 20 bases left in between. Looked up from germline, CDR1 is SEHNR and CDR2 is FQNEAQ (reference sequence). Here the CDR3 reads CASSLEPGLVSAYNEQFF. Here the CDR3 DNA reads TGTGCCAGCAGCTTAGAACCGGGGCTCGTATCAGCTTACAATGAGCAGTTCTTC.

This clonotype was seen many times. This sequence joins TRBV12-3 or TRBV12-4 and TRBJ1-1; 8 nucleotides agree with TRBD1. CDR3 length: 14 amino acids. V shed 5 bases and J 4 bases; nucleotides not matched to a gene: 6. The CDR3 loop is CASSTGTGGTEAFF. In DNA, the CDR3 is TGTGCCAGCAGTACCGGGACAGGAGGCACTGAAGCTTTCTTT.

The gene calls are TRBV9 and TRBJ1-3; 7 positions match TRBD1. With 5 bases clipped from V and 4 bases from J, the junction kept 6 bases outside the gene matches. This CDR3 is 14 amino acids long. Per germline, CDR1 SGDLS and CDR2 YYNGEE. Here the CDR3 DNA reads TGTGCCAGCAGTCAGCGGGACAGCGGAAACACCATATATTTT. This sequence encodes CASSQRDSGNTIYF. Looking up the rest from reference TRBV9 and TRBJ1-3 gives the full variable domain: DSGVTQTPKHLITATGQRVTLRCSPRSGDLSVYWYQQSLDQGLQFLIQYYNGEERAKGNILERFSAQQFPDLHSELNLSSLELGDSALYFCASSQRDSGNTIYFGEGSWLTVV.

In this sample, this clonotype turned up many times. The V call is TRBV6-5, the J call TRBJ1-5; no clear D gene. The CDR3 length is 13 residues. The V end lost 8 bases, the J end lost 2 bases, and 10 bases lay between the germline ends. Germline loops: CDR1 MNHEY, CDR2 SVGAGI. The CDR3 protein is CASQEWGNQPQHF. CDR3 nucleotide sequence: TGTGCCAGCCAAGAATGGGGCAATCAGCCCCAGCATTTT.

This clonotype was counted many times. This chain uses TRBV4-1 with TRBJ2-7; D is unclear. The V end lost 2 bases, the J end lost 4 bases, and 9 bases lay between the germline ends. The CDR3 loop spans 13 amino acids. Germline V gene lookup returns CDR1 MGHRA and CDR2 YSYEKL. In DNA, the CDR3 is TGCGCCAGCAGCCAACCCGGACGGTACGAGCAGTACTTC. Its protein product is CASSQPGRYEQYF.

In its sample, this clonotype was seen a few times. The chain uses TRBV19 and TRBJ2-7, with 8 bases lining up with TRBD2. CDR1 is LNHDA and CDR2 is SQIVND in the germline V gene (reference sequence). The CDR3 contains 14 residues. Losses at the gene ends were 5 bases for V and 5 bases for J; bases not matched to a gene: 8. CDR3 nucleotide sequence: TGTGCCAGTAGTCCCACTAGCGGATGGAACGAGCAGTACTTC. Translated: CASSPTSGWNEQYF.

This clonotype was seen many times. The chain links TRBV5-1 to TRBJ2-3, with a possible D match to TRBD2 (5 bases). The ends were cut back, 2 bases at V and 4 bases at J, with 11 bases in the middle. The CDR3 is 14 amino acids. The germline CDR1 and CDR2 sequences are SGHRS and YFSETQ. In DNA form, the CDR3 reads TGCGCCAGCAGCTTCGACTATGGACCAGATACGCAGTATTTT. This gives the protein CASSFDYGPDTQYF. Full variable domain (missing parts from reference TRBV5-1 and TRBJ2-3): KAGVTQTPRYLIKTRGQQVTLSCSPISGHRSVSWYQQTPGQGLQFLFEYFSETQRNKGNFPGRFSGRQFSNSRSEMNVSTLELGDSALYLCASSFDYGPDTQYFGPGTRLTVL.

V is TRBV20-1 and J is TRBJ2-1; TRBD2 agrees at 7 bases. The CDR3 length is 17 residues. Germline V gene lookup returns CDR1 DFQATT and CDR2 SNEGSKA (reference sequence). V was pared by 1 base and J by 5 bases, with 14 bases of the junction left unmatched. CDR3 DNA sequence: TGCAGTGCTAGAGGCGCTTGGGAGACTAGCCCACACAATGAGCAGTTCTTC. It codes for CSARGAWETSPHNEQFF.

This clonotype was counted at least ten times. The CDR3 sequence is CASSQGAGTGNYGYTF. The DNA of the CDR3 is TGCGCCAGCAGCCAGGGAGCCGGGACGGGGAACTATGGCTACACCTTC. The J gene is TRBJ1-2, the V gene TRBV4-3; tentatively, D is TRBD1 (5 bases). This CDR3 has 16 residues. The germline V and J ends were trimmed by 3 bases and 2 bases, with 16 bases remaining between them. The germline V gene encodes CDR1 LGHNA and CDR2 YSLEER.

This clonotype appeared many times. V gene TRBV12-3 or TRBV12-4 combines with J gene TRBJ1-1; perhaps TRBD1 as D (6 bases). The CDR3 contains 15 residues. The V and J ends lost 6 bases and 4 bases respectively, with 18 bases between them. DNA for the CDR3: TGTGCCAGCAGCCACAGGGCAAGTAGAAGCACTGAAGCTTTCTTT. It is translated as CASSHRASRSTEAFF.

The rearrangement joins TRBV11-3 to TRBJ2-2; possible D gene TRBD2, 5 bases. Germline values: CDR1 SGHNT, CDR2 YENEEA. The CDR3 sequence is 17 residues long. V lost 5 bases and J 5 bases, leaving 21 bases between the germline ends. CDR3 region: CASSTPRRKFRTGELFF. CDR3 nucleotide sequence: TGTGCCAGCAGCACCCCTAGGAGGAAGTTTAGAACCGGGGAGCTGTTTTTT. The full variable domain, in which reference TRBV11-3 and TRBJ2-2 provide the parts outside the CDR3, is EAGVVQSPRYKIIEKKQPVAFWCNPISGHNTLYWYLQNLGQGPELLIRYENEEAVDDSQLPKDRFSAERLKGVDSTLKIQPAELGDSAVYLCASSTPRRKFRTGELFFGEGSRLTVL.

The count of this clonotype is one. A much more abundant neighbour one base away suggests this may be a read error. The chain combines TRBV12-3 or TRBV12-4 with TRBJ2-1, with 11 bases lining up with TRBD1. The CDR3 covers 15 residues. Losses at the gene ends were 5 bases for V and 8 bases for J; bases not matched to a gene: 8. In DNA form, the CDR3 reads TGTGCCAGCAGTCTCGGACAGGGGGCTGGGTATGAGCAGTTCTTC. The encoded protein is CASSLGQGAGYEQFF.

The chain carries TRBV4-1 and TRBJ2-7, with D possibly being TRBD1 or TRBD2 (6 bases each). The CDR3 sequence is 16 residues long. The germline V and J ends were trimmed by 1 base and 6 bases, with 19 bases remaining between them. Germline V lookup: CDR1 MGHRA, CDR2 YSYEKL. Here the CDR3 reads CASSQGRGPLGGEQYF. The CDR3 nucleotides read TGCGCCAGCAGCCAAGGCAGGGGCCCTTTGGGAGGCGAGCAGTACTTC.

Concerning this clonotype itself: A much larger clone is a single base away; this may be a read error. The V gene is TRBV28, the J gene TRBJ2-5; no definite D call. CDR3 size: 15 residues. V lost 7 bases, J lost 1 base, and 16 bases lay in between. CDR1 is MDHEN and CDR2 is SYDVKM in the germline V gene. The CDR3 nucleotides read TGTGCCAGCAATTTCGGGCGGTATCTCCAAGAGACCCAGTACTTC. Its protein is CASNFGRYLQETQYF.

As for this clonotype: A much bigger clone sits one base away, suggesting this may be a read error. CDR3 DNA sequence: TGCAGTGCTACTGACGACAACCGATATAGTTCACCCCTCCACTTT. Translating it yields CSATDDNRYSSPLHF. The J gene is TRBJ1-6, the V gene TRBV20-1, with no clear D. This CDR3 contains 15 residues. Germline values: CDR1 DFQATT, CDR2 SNEGSKA (reference sequence).

This clonotype was counted ten times or more. This chain joins TRBV12-3 or TRBV12-4 and TRBJ1-5; 7 positions match TRBD1. The CDR3 contains 14 residues. With 5 bases clipped from V and 7 bases from J, the junction kept 8 bases outside the gene matches. CDR3 loop: CASSTRGVGQPQHF. The CDR3, as DNA: TGTGCCAGCAGTACCAGGGGGGTGGGGCAGCCCCAGCATTTT.

This clonotype was picked up many times. This rearrangement joins TRBV6-5 to TRBJ1-1; D perhaps matches TRBD1 (5 bases). This CDR3 region has 14 residues. V lost 6 bases to trimming and J lost 1 base, with 12 bases between them. CDR1 is MNHEY and CDR2 is SVGAGI in the germline V gene. This CDR3 reads CASSISGRNTEAFF. CDR3 in DNA: TGTGCCAGCAGCATATCAGGGAGGAACACTGAAGCTTTCTTT.

This clonotype was counted only a few times. The gene calls are TRBV20-1 and TRBJ2-1; no definite D call. Germline CDR1 and CDR2: DFQATT and SNEGSKA (reference sequence). This CDR3 region has 13 residues. V gave up 1 base and J gave up 9 bases, with 13 bases separating them. In DNA, the CDR3 is TGCAGTGCTAGAGGCAGCGTGTCGACTGAGCAGTTCTTC. Its translation is CSARGSVSTEQFF.

On this clonotype itself: A much larger clone differs by one base, so this may be a read error. V gene TRBV19 combines with J gene TRBJ1-5; D remains unclear. The CDR3 spans 14 residues. Trimming cost V 8 bases and J 3 bases, with 14 bases left between them. Germline assignment: CDR1 LNHDA and CDR2 SQIVND (reference sequence). CDR3 bases: TGTGCCAGTGGGTGGGCGCTACCCAATCAGCCCCAGCATTTT. The encoded protein is CASGWALPNQPQHF.

At least ten counts were recorded for this clonotype. The J gene is TRBJ2-7, the V gene TRBV28, with a possible D match to TRBD1 (5 bases). V gave up 10 bases and J gave up 0 bases, with 13 bases separating them. This CDR3 region has 13 residues. The germline CDR1 and CDR2 sequences are MDHEN and SYDVKM. This CDR3 reads CATATAYSYEQYF. In DNA, the CDR3 is TGTGCCACCGCGACAGCCTACTCCTACGAGCAGTACTTC.

Many counts were recorded for this clonotype. This chain uses TRBV7-2 with TRBJ1-5, with 7 positions matching TRBD1. The CDR3 contains 15 residues. Germline loops: CDR1 SGHTA, CDR2 FQGNSA. Unmatched junction bases numbered 9, after V lost 1 base and J lost 9 bases. The CDR3 reads CASSLGTGQAWPQHF. CDR3 bases: TGTGCCAGCAGCTTAGGGACAGGCCAAGCGTGGCCCCAGCATTTT.

This clonotype has just a few counts. The J gene is TRBJ2-7, the V gene TRBV13; no clear D. The CDR3 runs 16 residues. Trimming shortened V by 2 bases and J by 0 bases, and 14 bases separated the two germline ends. Per the germline V gene, CDR1 is PRHDT and CDR2 is FYEKMQ (reference sequence). In DNA form, the CDR3 reads TGTGCCAGCAGCTTATCCGGACGCTCCCGCTCCTACGAGCAGTACTTC. It codes for CASSLSGRSRSYEQYF. The variable domain in full, with the rest retrieved from reference TRBV13 and TRBJ2-7, is AAGVIQSPRHLIKEKRETATLKCYPIPRHDTVYWYQQGPGQDPQFLISFYEKMQSDKGSIPDRFSAQQFSDYHSELNMSSLELGDSALYFCASSLSGRSRSYEQYFGPGTRLTVT.

This clonotype was seen repeatedly, ten times or more. CDR3 amino acids: CASSPAGTAAYEQYF. The CDR3 nucleotides read TGTGCCAGTTCACCCGCCGGGACAGCTGCCTACGAGCAGTACTTC. The chain carries TRBV19 and TRBJ2-7; 7 bases match TRBD1. This CDR3 region has 15 residues. Germline values: CDR1 LNHDA, CDR2 SQIVND (reference sequence). With V trimmed by 8 bases and J by 2 bases, 12 bases remained unmatched.

The table lists this clonotype with many counts. J is TRBJ2-1 and V is TRBV4-3; no definite D call. The CDR3 sequence is 13 residues long. Trimming pared 0 bases from V and 9 bases from J, leaving 9 bases between. Germline CDR1 reads LGHNA; CDR2 reads YSLEER. CDR3 sequence (DNA): TGCGCCAGCAGCCAAGATACCGGGTTTGAGCAGTTCTTC. Translated, it gives CASSQDTGFEQFF.

This clonotype was seen many times. The chain uses TRBV5-4 and TRBJ2-5; TRBD1 agrees at 9 bases. Trimming at V came to 0 bases and at J to 6 bases, leaving 3 bases not matched to a gene. Germline loops: CDR1 SGHNT, CDR2 YYREEE (reference sequence). This CDR3 is built from 14 residues. CDR3 sequence (DNA): TGTGCCAGCAGCTTGGGGGACAGGGAACAGACCCAGTACTTC. Translated: CASSLGDREQTQYF.